Following are 20 T cell receptor beta chains from one sample sequenced in a study of shared clonotypes between healthy human individuals. Assay: immunoSEQ multiplex PCR; the TCRdb copy retains only in-frame clones and omits some. The sample contains some 2,000,000 clones, about 95% of which appear only once. Naive CD8 populations comprised CD45RO-negative cells positively selected for CCR7, excluding terminally differentiated effector memory CD45RA+ cells. Material for sequencing was naive CD8+ T cells sorted from blood. These receptors all come from a man between 18 and 29 years old in good health.

This chain joins TRBV27 and TRBJ2-7, with D possibly matching TRBD1 (5 bases). This CDR3 spans 14 amino acids. Germline V gives CDR1 MNHEY, CDR2 SMNVEV (reference sequence). Trimming took off 6 bases at V and 0 bases at J, with 12 bases between the two ends. CDR3 residues: CASSPGFGSYEQYF. The CDR3 DNA is TGTGCCAGCAGCCCAGGGTTCGGCTCCTACGAGCAGTACTTC.

As regards this clone: Other DNA sequences in this sample translate to the same CDR3. The V gene is TRBV5-6, the J gene TRBJ2-5, with unresolved D. The CDR3 spans 13 residues. The germline V and J ends were trimmed by 7 bases and 3 bases, with 13 bases remaining between them. The V gene's germline CDR1 is SGHDT and CDR2 YYEEEE. CDR3 loop: CASSSDLEETQYF. Written as DNA, the CDR3 is TGTGCCAGCTCGAGCGATCTCGAAGAGACCCAGTACTTC.

V is TRBV19 and J is TRBJ2-3; tentative D call: TRBD2 (6 bases). V was clipped by 2 bases and J by 10 bases, with 10 bases between them. Germline V CDR1 and CDR2: LNHDA, SQIVND (reference sequence). The CDR3 runs 12 residues. CDR3 in amino acids: CASSIQGLAQYF. In DNA form, the CDR3 reads TGTGCCAGTAGTATACAGGGACTTGCGCAGTATTTT.

This chain connects TRBV4-1 to TRBJ1-1; 10 bases are shared with TRBD1. The junction had 12 bases not matched to a gene; V was cut back by 7 bases and J by 10 bases. The CDR3 loop spans 14 amino acids. From germline, CDR1 is MGHRA and CDR2 YSYEKL. CDR3 amino acids: CASTAVGTGERAFF. The CDR3 DNA sequence: TGCGCCAGCACCGCAGTGGGGACAGGGGAAAGAGCTTTCTTT.

This clone was recorded a few times. CDR3 nucleotides: TGTGCCAGCAGTTACTCTTCCAGGGGCCAAGAGACCCAGTACTTC. This gives the protein CASSYSSRGQETQYF. The V call is TRBV6-5, the J call TRBJ2-5; D perhaps matches TRBD1 (6 bases). Trimming cost V 0 bases and J 1 base, with 9 bases left between them. CDR1 is MNHEY, CDR2 SVGAGI, per germline. This CDR3 comprises 15 residues.

The rearrangement uses TRBV7-9 and TRBJ2-5; 11 bases are a match to TRBD2. Trimming took 7 bases from V and 4 from J; bases not matched to a gene: 5. CDR3 size: 14 residues. CDR1 is SEHNR, CDR2 FQNEAQ, per germline (reference sequence). In nucleotides, the CDR3 is TGTGCCAGCACCCTAGCGGGGGGCGGAGAGACCCAGTACTTC. Translating it yields CASTLAGGGETQYF. Full variable domain (outside the CDR3, taken from reference TRBV7-9 and TRBJ2-5): DTGVSQNPRHKITKRGQNVTFRCDPISEHNRLYWYRQTLGQGPEFLTYFQNEAQLEKSRLLSDRFSAERPKGSFSTLEIQRTEQGDSAMYLCASTLAGGGETQYFGPGTRLLVL.

The J gene is TRBJ1-1, the V gene TRBV28; 10 bases fit TRBD1. Germline V gene data show CDR1 as MDHEN and CDR2 as SYDVKM. V was clipped by 7 bases and J by 0 bases; unmatched bases: 11. This CDR3 has 17 amino acids. As DNA, the CDR3 is TGTGCCAGCACACCCCCCCGGGACAGGGGCATGAACACTGAAGCTTTCTTT. This codes for CASTPPRDRGMNTEAFF.

The chain links TRBV4-1 to TRBJ1-2, with D unresolved. Germline lookup yields CDR1 MGHRA and CDR2 YSYEKL. The V and J ends lost 0 bases and 7 bases respectively, with 6 bases between them. The CDR3 sequence is 12 residues long. CDR3 sequence (DNA): TGCGCCAGCAGCCAAGATTTGGCTGGCTACACCTTC. Amino acids: CASSQDLAGYTF.

The gene calls are TRBV13 and TRBJ2-1, with 12 bases matching TRBD2. With 3 bases clipped from V and 0 bases from J, the junction kept 6 bases outside the gene matches. Germline V lookup: CDR1 PRHDT, CDR2 FYEKMQ (reference sequence). The length of the CDR3 is 18 residues. The CDR3 spells CASSLGTSGRSSYNEQFF. The CDR3 region has the DNA TGTGCCAGCAGCTTGGGAACTAGCGGGAGGAGCTCCTACAATGAGCAGTTCTTC.

The CDR3 loop is CARKGPSPMGGYTF. The CDR3 DNA sequence: TGTGCCAGAAAAGGTCCCTCTCCAATGGGGGGCTACACCTTC. The chain employs TRBV5-3 and TRBJ1-2; D is uncertain. TRBV5-3 is assigned to the ORF class and has an uncertain function. Trimming left V 6 bases short and J 8 bases short, with 20 bases between. The CDR3 is 14 residues long.

This clone was picked up one time. The genes are TRBV9 and TRBJ2-5; 13 bases fit TRBD2. Germline loops: CDR1 SGDLS, CDR2 YYNGEE. With 0 bases clipped from V and 4 bases from J, the junction kept 3 bases outside the gene matches. The CDR3 length is 16 residues. Written as DNA, the CDR3 is TGTGCCAGCAGCGTAGGTGGACTAGCGGGAGCAGAGACCCAGTACTTC. Protein: CASSVGGLAGAETQYF.

As concerns this clone: Other DNA sequences within the sample encode an identical CDR3. The chain combines TRBV5-6 with TRBJ2-5; D gene uncertain. CDR1 is SGHDT and CDR2 is YYEEEE in the germline V gene. Trimming shortened V by 0 bases and J by 2 bases, and 8 bases separated the two germline ends. This CDR3 is 14 amino acids long. CDR3 residues: CASSLAGYQETQYF. The CDR3 nucleotides are TGTGCCAGCAGCTTGGCTGGGTATCAAGAGACCCAGTACTTC.

The V call is TRBV10-3, the J call TRBJ2-2, with 8 nucleotides matching TRBD2. The CDR3 length is 14 residues. Germline V CDR1 and CDR2: ENHRY, SYGVKD. V lost 10 bases to trimming and J lost 0 bases; unmatched junction nucleotides: 4. The CDR3 nucleotides are TGTGCCACCAGACTAGCGTCGAACACCGGGGAGCTGTTTTTT. Translation gives CATRLASNTGELFF.

The V call is TRBV18, the J call TRBJ2-4, with D perhaps TRBD1 (5 bases). The CDR3 contains 15 residues. Per the germline V gene, CDR1 is KGHSH and CDR2 is LQKENI. The V end lost 2 bases, the J end lost 6 bases, and 14 bases lay between the germline ends. In DNA, the CDR3 is TGTGCCAGCTCACCAGAAACACCCCAGGGAAACATTCAGTACTTC. It yields the protein CASSPETPQGNIQYF.

This chain links TRBV5-1 with TRBJ2-1; D uncertain. The CDR3 loop spans 14 amino acids. Trimming took 2 bases from V and 7 from J, leaving 13 bases between them. The germline CDR1 and CDR2 sequences are SGHRS and YFSETQ. CDR3 protein: CASSFRTGTNEQFF. CDR3 nucleotide sequence: TGCGCCAGCAGCTTTCGGACCGGAACTAATGAGCAGTTCTTC. The full variable domain, completed using reference TRBV5-1 and TRBJ2-1, is KAGVTQTPRYLIKTRGQQVTLSCSPISGHRSVSWYQQTPGQGLQFLFEYFSETQRNKGNFPGRFSGRQFSNSRSEMNVSTLELGDSALYLCASSFRTGTNEQFFGPGTRLTVL.

The chain carries TRBV5-1 and TRBJ2-5; D gene ambiguous. The CDR3 extends over 14 amino acids. Germline V lookup: CDR1 SGHRS, CDR2 YFSETQ. V dropped 0 bases and J dropped 2 bases, with 8 bases sitting between them. CDR3 coding DNA: TGCGCCAGCAGCTTGGCCTATACGCAAGAGACCCAGTACTTC. This gives the protein CASSLAYTQETQYF.

The V call is TRBV30, the J call TRBJ1-5, with D maybe TRBD1 (6 bases). This CDR3 is 15 amino acids long. Trimming took off 0 bases at V and 6 bases at J, with 15 bases between the two ends. Germline V gene data show CDR1 as GTSNPN and CDR2 as SVGIG (reference sequence). The CDR3 loop reads CAWSVGQGFGQPQHF. CDR3 coding DNA: TGTGCCTGGAGTGTAGGGCAGGGGTTTGGTCAGCCCCAGCATTTT. The whole variable domain, filled in from reference TRBV30 and TRBJ1-5, reads SQTIHQWPATLVQPVGSPLSLECTVEGTSNPNLYWYRQAAGRGLQLLFYSVGIGQISSEVPQNLSASRPQDRQFILSSKKLLLSDSGFYLCAWSVGQGFGQPQHFGDGTRLSIL.

V gene TRBV6-1 combines with J gene TRBJ2-1; 9 nucleotides align to TRBD1. From germline, CDR1 is MNHNS and CDR2 SASEGT. This CDR3 comprises 15 residues. Trimming took 6 bases from V and 2 from J; bases not matched to a gene: 5. The DNA of the CDR3 is TGTGCCAGCAGGGAAAGACAGGGGGCCTACAATGAGCAGTTCTTC. This translates into CASRERQGAYNEQFF.

This chain links TRBV11-1 with TRBJ1-3; weak D call: TRBD1 (6 bases). Trimming pared 5 bases from V and 4 bases from J, leaving 12 bases between. The CDR3 is 14 amino acids. Germline CDR1 SGHAT, CDR2 FQDESV (reference sequence). The CDR3 DNA reads TGTGCCAGCAGCATGGACAGATTCGGAAACACCATATATTTT. Amino acids: CASSMDRFGNTIYF.

The rearrangement uses TRBV6-5 and TRBJ1-5, with TRBD1 identical over 9 bases. This CDR3 is 14 amino acids long. Germline V CDR1 and CDR2: MNHEY, SVGAGI. The J segment lost 5 bases and the V segment lost 5 bases, leaving 4 bases of the junction unmatched. The CDR3 loop reads CASSTRTGDQPQHF. Written as DNA, the CDR3 is TGTGCCAGCAGTACCCGGACAGGGGATCAGCCCCAGCATTTT.